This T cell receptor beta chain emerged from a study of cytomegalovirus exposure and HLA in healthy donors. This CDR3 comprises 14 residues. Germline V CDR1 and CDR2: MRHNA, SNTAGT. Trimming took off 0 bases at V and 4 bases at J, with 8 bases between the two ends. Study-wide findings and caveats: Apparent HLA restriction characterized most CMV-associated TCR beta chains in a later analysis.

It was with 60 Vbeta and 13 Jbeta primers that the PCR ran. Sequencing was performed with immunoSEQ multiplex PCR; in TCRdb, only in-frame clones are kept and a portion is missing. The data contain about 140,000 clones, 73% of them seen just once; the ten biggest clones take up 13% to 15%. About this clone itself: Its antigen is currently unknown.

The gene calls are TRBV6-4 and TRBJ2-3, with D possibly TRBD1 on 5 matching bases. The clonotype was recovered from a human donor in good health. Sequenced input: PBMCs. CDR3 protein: CASSDSIGADTQYF. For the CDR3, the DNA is TGTGCCAGCAGTGACTCAATAGGGGCAGATACGCAGTATTTT.